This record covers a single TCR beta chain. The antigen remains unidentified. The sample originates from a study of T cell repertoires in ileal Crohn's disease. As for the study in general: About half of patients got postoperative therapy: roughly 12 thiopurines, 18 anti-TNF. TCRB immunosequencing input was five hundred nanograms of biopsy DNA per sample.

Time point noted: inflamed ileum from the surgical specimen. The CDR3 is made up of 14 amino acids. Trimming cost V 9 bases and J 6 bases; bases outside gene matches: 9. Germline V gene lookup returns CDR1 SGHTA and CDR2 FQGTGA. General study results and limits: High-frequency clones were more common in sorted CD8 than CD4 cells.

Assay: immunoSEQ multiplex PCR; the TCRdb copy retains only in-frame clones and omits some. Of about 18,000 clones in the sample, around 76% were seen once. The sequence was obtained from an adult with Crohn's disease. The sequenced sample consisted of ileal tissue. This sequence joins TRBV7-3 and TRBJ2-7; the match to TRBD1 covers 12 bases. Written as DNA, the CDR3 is TGTGCCAGTCGCCCGGGACAGGGGGCGGGCGAGCAGTACTTC. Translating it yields CASRPGQGAGEQYF.